This TCR beta chain came from a study of T cell repertoires in cytomegalovirus infection. Study information: Both CMV infection and a matching HLA type were indicated by public TCR beta signatures.

Findings and caveats of the study: The cumulative frequency of public TCR beta families distinguished individuals who carried CMV together with the relevant HLA. Dominant in the ex vivo response were TCR beta clonotypes restricted by HLA-C and specific for CMV.

A single record per CDR3 protein comes from TCRdb applying MiXCR to the reads. Of more than 150,000 distinct CDR3 sequences detected, roughly 19% appear once; the ten largest clones hold about 2.9%. Germline assignment: CDR1 MGHDK and CDR2 SYGVNS. V lost 3 bases and J 8 bases, leaving 10 bases between the germline ends. This CDR3 comprises 12 residues. This clonotype was counted only a few times. No antigen is known for it. This clonotype originated in a human donor in good health (CMV status not recorded). Some clones in this sample may be carry-over from other donors' samples. J is TRBJ1-1 and V is TRBV25-1, with D tentatively TRBD1 (5 bases). The sample consisted of PBMCs. In DNA, the CDR3 is TGTGCCAGCAGTGACAGGGCGGGCGAAGCTTTCTTT. This sequence encodes CASSDRAGEAFF.